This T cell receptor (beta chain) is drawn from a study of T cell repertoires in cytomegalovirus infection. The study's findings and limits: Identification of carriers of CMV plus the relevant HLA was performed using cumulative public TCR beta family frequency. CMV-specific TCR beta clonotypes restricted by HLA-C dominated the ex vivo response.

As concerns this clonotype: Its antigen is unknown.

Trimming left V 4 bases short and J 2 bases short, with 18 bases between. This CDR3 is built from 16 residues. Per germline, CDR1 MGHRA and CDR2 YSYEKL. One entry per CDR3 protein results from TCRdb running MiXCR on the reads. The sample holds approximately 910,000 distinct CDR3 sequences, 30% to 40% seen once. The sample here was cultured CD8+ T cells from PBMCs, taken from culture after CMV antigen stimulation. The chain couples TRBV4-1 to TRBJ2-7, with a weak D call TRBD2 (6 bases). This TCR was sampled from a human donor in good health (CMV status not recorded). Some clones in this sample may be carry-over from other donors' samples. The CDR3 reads CASSRQTGTLAYEQYF. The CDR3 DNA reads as TGCGCCAGCAGCCGCCAGACCGGGACTCTCGCCTACGAGCAGTACTTC.